This TCR beta chain comes out of a study of monozygotic twins with inflammatory bowel disease. The input for each TCR library was 3,000 to 3,500 ng of total RNA. TCRalpha and TCRbeta cDNA underwent two nested PCRs of about 15 and 9 cycles. TCRdb reanalyzed the 5' RACE reads and collapses them to one entry per CDR3 protein, without DNA. Here the sample table reports about 160,000 distinct CDR3 sequences. The CDR3 length is 17 residues. Germline V gives CDR1 DFQATT, CDR2 SNEGSKA (reference sequence). The chain has TRBV20-1 and TRBJ1-2; absent DNA, TCRdb's TRBD1 call cannot be checked. Sequenced sample: blood. The sequence was collected from a human donor with ulcerative colitis or Crohn's disease, or a healthy co-twin of an affected twin (not recorded which). The CDR3 protein is CSARVVGGQGGDYGYTF.